These 20 T cell receptor beta chains were sequenced from one sample in a study of blood T cell repertoires in COVID-19. Libraries were prepared by immunoSEQ multiplex PCR; TCRdb keeps only in-frame clonotypes and omits some of them. This sample yields roughly 140,000 clones, of which approximately 90% are seen a single time; around 1.3% belongs to the top ten. Sample: PBMCs or T cells enriched from blood (not recorded which). The receptors shown here come from a woman between 25 and 40 years old with acute COVID-19.

The CDR3 spells CASSILETGDSNQPQHF. CDR3 nucleotide sequence: TGTGCCAGCAGCATTTTGGAGACAGGGGATAGCAATCAGCCCCAGCATTTT. The rearrangement links TRBV7-9 to TRBJ1-5; 8 bases align to TRBD1. This CDR3 region has 17 residues. From germline, CDR1 is SEHNR and CDR2 FQNEAQ (reference sequence). V trimming: 5 bases; J trimming: 0 bases; junction bases outside the gene matches: 9.

The chain uses TRBV7-2 and TRBJ2-1; a possible D gene is TRBD2 (5 bases). CDR1 is SGHTA, CDR2 FQGNSA, per germline. Between the trimmed V and J ends, which lost 5 bases and 1 base, there was a span of 15 bases. CDR3 length: 16 residues. The CDR3 nucleotides are TGTGCCAGCAGCCCGCTCGCGGGTGAATCCTACAATGAGCAGTTCTTC. Translating gives CASSPLAGESYNEQFF.

The chain carries TRBV24-1 and TRBJ1-1, with no clear D. Looked up from germline, CDR1 is KGHDR and CDR2 is SFDVKD. Between the trimmed V and J ends, which lost 5 bases and 5 bases, there was a span of 11 bases. The CDR3 runs 13 residues. DNA of the CDR3: TGTGCCACCAGTGGAGAGGAGGGTACTGAAGCTTTCTTT. Protein: CATSGEEGTEAFF.

The V call is TRBV27, the J call TRBJ1-6, with D tentatively TRBD1 (5 bases). Between the trimmed V and J ends, which lost 8 bases and 7 bases, there was a span of 21 bases. The CDR3 totals 16 residues. From germline, CDR1 is MNHEY and CDR2 SMNVEV (reference sequence). CDR3: CASPGRGTESNSPLHF. The DNA of the CDR3 is TGTGCCAGCCCCGGTAGGGGCACGGAATCCAATTCACCCCTCCACTTT.

The CDR3 protein is CASSLAGGPGELFF. The CDR3 region has the DNA TGTGCCAGCAGCTTGGCAGGGGGGCCCGGGGAGCTGTTTTTT. The chain couples TRBV5-6 to TRBJ2-2; the D gene is possibly TRBD1 (7 bases). The CDR3 has 14 amino acids. The germline V and J ends were trimmed by 0 bases and 6 bases, with 9 bases remaining between them. CDR1 and CDR2 (germline): SGHDT, YYEEEE. Full variable domain (missing parts from reference TRBV5-6 and TRBJ2-2): DAGVTQSPTHLIKTRGQQVTLRCSPKSGHDTVSWYQQALGQGPQFIFQYYEEEERQRGNFPDRFSGHQFPNYSSELNVNALLLGDSALYLCASSLAGGPGELFFGEGSRLTVL.

CDR3 sequence (DNA): TGTGCCACCAGCAGAGAGCCCCGACAGGGAAGCGATCAGCCCCAGCATTTT. Protein: CATSREPRQGSDQPQHF. The chain is built from TRBV15 and TRBJ1-5, with 7 positions matching TRBD1. Looked up from germline, CDR1 is LNHNV and CDR2 is YYDKDF (reference sequence). The CDR3 is 17 amino acids. With V trimmed by 0 bases and J by 5 bases, 10 bases remained unmatched.

The chain is built from TRBV19 and TRBJ1-2; 8 bases agree with TRBD1. The germline CDR1 and CDR2 sequences are LNHDA and SQIVND (reference sequence). V trimming: 7 bases; J trimming: 4 bases; junction bases outside the gene matches: 14. The CDR3 totals 16 residues. The CDR3 coding sequence is TGTGCCAGTAAAAAGTCGAGACAGGGGATATCCTATGGCTACACCTTC. This translates into CASKKSRQGISYGYTF.

The J gene is TRBJ2-7, the V gene TRBV10-3; 14 bases match TRBD2. The V gene end was trimmed by 4 bases and the J gene end by 4 bases; junction bases not matched to a gene: 3. This CDR3 has 15 amino acids. The germline gives CDR1 ENHRY, CDR2 SYGVKD. CDR3 bases: TGTGCCATCAGTGGGGGACTAGCGGGAGTTTACGAGCAGTACTTC. Amino acids: CAISGGLAGVYEQYF.

This clone was detected once. V usage is TRBV19 and J usage is TRBJ1-1; 7 nucleotides match TRBD1. Losses at the gene ends were 6 bases for V and 1 base for J; bases not matched to a gene: 2. The CDR3 has 13 residues. Germline values: CDR1 LNHDA, CDR2 SQIVND (reference sequence). The CDR3 sequence is CASRGDRNTEAFF. CDR3 coding DNA: TGTGCCAGTAGGGGGGACAGGAACACTGAAGCTTTCTTT.

The rearrangement uses TRBV2 and TRBJ1-2, with D perhaps matching TRBD1 (6 bases). V lost 5 bases, J lost 13 bases, and 14 bases lay in between. The CDR3 totals 11 residues. CDR1 is SNHLY, CDR2 FYNNEI, per germline. The CDR3 region has the DNA TGTGCCAGCAGTTTGGGCGTCAGGGGCACCTTC. Translating it yields CASSLGVRGTF.

In its sample, this clone was seen once. The chain carries TRBV27 and TRBJ1-1; a possible D gene is TRBD1 (5 bases). The CDR3 runs to 13 residues. V was clipped by 3 bases and J by 5 bases, with 10 bases between them. Per germline, CDR1 MNHEY and CDR2 SMNVEV (reference sequence). CDR3 in amino acids: CASSFDSRTEAFF. CDR3 in DNA: TGTGCCAGCAGTTTTGACAGCAGGACTGAAGCTTTCTTT.

J is TRBJ1-2 and V is TRBV10-3; TRBD1 agrees at 9 bases. Germline CDR1 is ENHRY and CDR2 is SYGVKD. This CDR3 has 11 residues. J was trimmed by 8 bases and V by 10 bases; bases with no gene match: 5. The CDR3: CATQGAGGYTF. The CDR3 region has the DNA TGTGCCACACAGGGGGCGGGCGGCTACACCTTC.

The DNA for the CDR3 is TGTGCCAGTAGTATCCAGGGCCCTGGGGCCAATGAGCAGTTCTTC. Amino acid sequence: CASSIQGPGANEQFF. The chain links TRBV19 to TRBJ2-1; a weak D match, TRBD1 (5 bases). Germline V gene data show CDR1 as LNHDA and CDR2 as SQIVND (reference sequence). This CDR3 region has 15 residues. The V end was cut by 3 bases, the J end by 6 bases, with 15 bases between.

The V call is TRBV7-3, the J call TRBJ2-1; TRBD2 might be the D (5 bases). This CDR3 has 13 amino acids. Germline assignment: CDR1 SGHTA and CDR2 FQGTGA. Deletions cut 1 base from V and 13 bases from J, with 14 bases between. Here the CDR3 DNA reads TGTGCCAGCAGCTTAATGGGAGCTAGCTCCCAGTTCTTC. Translation: CASSLMGASSQFF.

The gene calls are TRBV29-1 and TRBJ2-1; D uncertain. The V end was cut by 3 bases, the J end by 3 bases, with 9 bases between. Looked up from germline, CDR1 is SQVTM and CDR2 is ANQGSEA. The CDR3 has 13 residues. Here the CDR3 DNA reads TGCAGCGTTGATGGCCGTGTCTACAATGAGCAGTTCTTC. Its translation is CSVDGRVYNEQFF.

For the CDR3, the DNA is TGTGCCAGTAGTATAGATCGGGGGGCTTTTTCCTACAATGAGCAGTTCTTC. As protein: CASSIDRGAFSYNEQFF. This chain uses TRBV19 with TRBJ2-1; weak D call: TRBD2 (7 bases). V was cut by 0 bases and J by 1 base, with 13 bases left in between. Germline V gene sequence: CDR1 LNHDA, CDR2 SQIVND (reference sequence). There are 17 residues in the CDR3.

The chain is built from TRBV19 and TRBJ1-2, with D uncertain. Trimming shortened V by 5 bases and J by 3 bases, and 10 bases separated the two germline ends. In germline, CDR1 is LNHDA, CDR2 SQIVND (reference sequence). The CDR3 runs to 13 residues. The CDR3 region is CASSWTGDYGYTF. For the CDR3, the DNA is TGTGCCAGTAGTTGGACCGGGGACTATGGCTACACCTTC.

The chain links TRBV7-2 to TRBJ2-3; D may be TRBD2 (6 bases). From germline, CDR1 is SGHTA and CDR2 FQGNSA. V lost 4 bases and J lost 0, with 11 bases in between. The CDR3 covers 15 residues. The CDR3 nucleotides are TGTGCCAGCAGCTCGTCCGGGACTAGCACAGATACGCAGTATTTT. Its protein is CASSSSGTSTDTQYF. The variable domain in full, with the rest retrieved from reference TRBV7-2 and TRBJ2-3, is GAGVSQSPSNKVTEKGKDVELRCDPISGHTALYWYRQSLGQGLEFLIYFQGNSAPDKSGLPSDRFSAERTGGSVSTLTIQRTQQEDSAVYLCASSSSGTSTDTQYFGPGTRLTVL.

V is TRBV5-1 and J is TRBJ1-6; tentatively, D is TRBD1 (5 bases). This CDR3 is built from 13 residues. CDR1 SGHRS and CDR2 YFSETQ come from the germline V gene. Trimming removed 0 bases at V and 8 bases at J, with 6 bases between. CDR3 sequence (DNA): TGCGCCAGCAGCTTGGAGACAGATTCACCCCTCCACTTT. Encoded protein: CASSLETDSPLHF.

The chain is built from TRBV5-4 and TRBJ1-2, with D possibly TRBD1 on 6 matching bases. CDR3 length equals 14 residues. Trimming shortened V by 0 bases and J by 4 bases, and 10 bases separated the two germline ends. The V gene's germline CDR1 is SGHNT and CDR2 YYREEE (reference sequence). The CDR3, as DNA: TGTGCCAGCAGCTTGGACGTGACAGGCTATGGCTACACCTTC. Translating gives CASSLDVTGYGYTF.